Below, 9 T cell receptor beta chains from the same sample are listed, as sequenced in a study of cytomegalovirus exposure and HLA in healthy donors. PCR amplification relied on 60 Vbeta primers (plus 13 Jbeta primers). This table comes from immunoSEQ multiplex PCR, and its TCRdb copy is limited to in-frame clones, with some not included. The sample contains some 45,000 clones, roughly half of which appear only once. Material: PBMCs. The receptors originated from a human donor in good health.

V is TRBV11-1 and J is TRBJ1-6; 7 nucleotides line up with TRBD1. The CDR3 runs to 15 residues. Germline V gene lookup returns CDR1 SGHAT and CDR2 FQDESV (reference sequence). V lost 1 base to trimming and J lost 6 bases; unmatched junction nucleotides: 3. The CDR3 loop is CASSLVGQRNSPLHF. The DNA for the CDR3 is TGTGCCAGCAGCTTAGTGGGACAGCGTAATTCACCCCTCCACTTT.

This clone turned up a few times. The rearrangement joins TRBV7-6 to TRBJ2-4, with 7 bases matching TRBD2. This CDR3 region has 14 residues. V lost 1 base and J lost 10; bases outside the gene matches: 7. Germline CDR1 is SGHVS and CDR2 is FNYEAQ. As DNA, the CDR3 is TGTGCCAGCAGCTTAGGGGGGACTATCGGGATTCAGTACTTC. Encoded protein: CASSLGGTIGIQYF. Variable domain in full (rest from reference TRBV7-6 and TRBJ2-4): GAGVSQSPRYKVTKRGQDVALRCDPISGHVSLYWYRQALGQGPEFLTYFNYEAQQDKSGLPNDRFSAERPEGSISTLTIQRTEQRDSAMYRCASSLGGTIGIQYFGAGTRLSVL.

This clone was recorded only once. The chain recombines TRBV10-3 with TRBJ1-2, with TRBD1 matching 10 bases. The germline V gene has CDR1 ENHRY and CDR2 SYGVKD. The ends lost 10 bases at V and 6 bases at J; junction bases unmatched: 14. The CDR3 is 15 residues long. In nucleotides, the CDR3 is TGTGCCACCCTTGATTTTGCCGGGACAGGGGATGGCTACACCTTC. Translation gives CATLDFAGTGDGYTF.

V usage is TRBV19 and J usage is TRBJ2-2; 7 bases are a match to TRBD2. The CDR3 has 14 residues. V trimming: 7 bases; J trimming: 5 bases; junction bases outside the gene matches: 7. Germline V gene lookup returns CDR1 LNHDA and CDR2 SQIVND (reference sequence). The CDR3 DNA sequence: TGTGCCAGTATCCGGGGGGACCGGACCGGGGAGCTGTTTTTT. Its protein is CASIRGDRTGELFF.

This chain uses TRBV27 with TRBJ2-5, with a weak D call TRBD1 (5 bases). The end of the DNA is better explained by TRBJ2-7, so the J call may be wrong. The CDR3 sequence is 16 residues long. CDR1 and CDR2 from the germline V gene are MNHEY and SMNVEV (reference sequence). The CDR3 DNA is TGTGCCAGCAGTTTAGGCCCTTTCGTCAGGGCGGACGAGCAGTACTTC. It translates to CASSLGPFVRADEQYF.

This sequence joins TRBV9 and TRBJ2-1; 9 bases fit TRBD2. V lost 4 bases and J lost 0; bases outside the gene matches: 8. The CDR3 contains 17 residues. The germline V gene has CDR1 SGDLS and CDR2 YYNGEE. The CDR3 is CASSPRLAASSYNEQFF. CDR3 DNA: TGTGCCAGCAGCCCCCGACTAGCGGCGAGCTCCTACAATGAGCAGTTCTTC.

The chain couples TRBV7-3 to TRBJ2-3; D might be TRBD2 (5 bases). Germline lookup yields CDR1 SGHTA and CDR2 FQGTGA. The CDR3 totals 15 residues. The V end was cut by 0 bases, the J end by 2 bases, with 9 bases between. In DNA, the CDR3 is TGTGCCAGCAGCTTAACTAGGGAGACCACAGATACGCAGTATTTT. Its protein product is CASSLTRETTDTQYF.

The chain is built from TRBV7-2 and TRBJ2-5; the match to TRBD2 covers 9 bases. The J call may be incorrect, as the DNA end agrees better with TRBJ2-7. CDR1 SGHTA and CDR2 FQGNSA come from the germline V gene. CDR3 length: 15 residues. The chain's CDR3 is CASSLVAGGTYEQYF. In nucleotides, the CDR3 is TGTGCCAGCAGCTTAGTTGCGGGGGGGACCTACGAGCAGTACTTC.

The chain links TRBV27 to TRBJ1-6; TRBD1 matches at 7 bases. Germline assignment: CDR1 MNHEY and CDR2 SMNVEV (reference sequence). The CDR3 is made up of 16 amino acids. The V gene end was trimmed by 6 bases and the J gene end by 5 bases; junction bases not matched to a gene: 10. The CDR3 spells CASRMTGRLNNSPLHF. CDR3 in DNA: TGTGCCAGCAGAATGACAGGGCGACTCAATAATTCACCCCTCCACTTT.